These 17 T cell receptor beta chains originate from one sample sequenced in a study of blood T cell repertoires in COVID-19. Measured with immunoSEQ multiplex PCR; TCRdb has only the in-frame clones, and not every one. Among roughly 180,000 clones listed, approximately 85% were seen once. The sequencing sample was made of peripheral blood. These receptors all come from a woman in her 50s with COVID-19, enrolled during active disease.

This chain uses TRBV19 with TRBJ1-5; the D gene is possibly TRBD1 (5 bases). The CDR3 extends over 16 amino acids. CDR1 is LNHDA and CDR2 is SQIVND in the germline V gene (reference sequence). Trimming left V 4 bases short and J 4 bases short, with 17 bases between. The CDR3 here is CASSTIGGGGNQPQHF. The DNA for the CDR3 is TGTGCCAGTAGTACTATTGGGGGGGGTGGTAATCAGCCCCAGCATTTT.

The CDR3 nucleotides read TGTGCCAGCAGCTTTGGACTAGCGGTAGACGAGCAGTACTTC. This encodes CASSFGLAVDEQYF. The chain links TRBV7-9 to TRBJ2-7, with 10 bases aligning to TRBD2. Trimming took 3 bases from V and 5 from J; bases not matched to a gene: 4. This CDR3 has 14 amino acids. CDR1 is SEHNR, CDR2 FQNEAQ, per germline (reference sequence).

The genes are TRBV29-1 and TRBJ2-7, with 12 bases matching TRBD1. Germline CDR1 SQVTM, CDR2 ANQGSEA. V lost 0 bases and J lost 4; bases outside the gene matches: 7. The CDR3 totals 16 residues. The CDR3 sequence is CSVEDGWDRGRYEQYF. CDR3 coding DNA: TGCAGCGTTGAAGATGGTTGGGACAGGGGGCGTTACGAGCAGTACTTC.

V is TRBV6-5 and J is TRBJ1-6, with no clear D. CDR1 is MNHEY, CDR2 SVGAGI, per germline. Trimming pared 6 bases from V and 10 bases from J, leaving 16 bases between. There are 14 residues in the CDR3. CDR3 sequence reads: CASSSWSSRSPLHF. The CDR3 DNA reads TGTGCCAGCAGCAGCTGGAGTAGCCGATCACCCCTCCACTTT.

A word on this clone: Compared with germline, one end of the junction differs, possibly owing to a read error. Other DNA variants within this sample encode the same CDR3. The CDR3 sequence: CASTYTGNNQPQHF. The CDR3 DNA is TGTGCCAGCACTTATACAGGGAACAATCAGCCCCAACATTTT. The chain couples TRBV6-6 to TRBJ1-5; the D gene is possibly TRBD1 (6 bases). The CDR3 has 14 amino acids. In germline, CDR1 is MNHNY, CDR2 SVGAGI (reference sequence).

The rearrangement links TRBV5-1 to TRBJ1-3, with D unresolved. Deletions cut 0 bases from V and 4 bases from J, with 5 bases between. From germline, CDR1 is SGHRS and CDR2 YFSETQ. CDR3 length: 13 residues. The CDR3 here is CASSLGEGNTIYF. In DNA, the CDR3 is TGCGCCAGCAGCTTGGGAGAGGGAAACACCATATATTTT.

The genes are TRBV3-1 (or the pseudogene TRBV3-2) and TRBJ1-2; a weak D match, TRBD1 (5 bases). CDR1 is LGHDT and CDR2 is YNNKEL in the germline V gene (reference sequence). The CDR3 has 12 residues. V lost 2 bases and J lost 8, with 9 bases in between. This CDR3 reads CASSQQGVGYTF. The DNA of the CDR3 is TGTGCCAGCAGCCAACAAGGGGTCGGCTACACCTTC.

The chain combines TRBV6-5 with TRBJ1-1; tentative D call: TRBD1 (5 bases). CDR1 is MNHEY and CDR2 is SVGAGI in the germline V gene. The ends were cut back, 4 bases at V and 1 base at J, with 13 bases in the middle. This CDR3 contains 15 residues. The CDR3 DNA follows: TGTGCCAGCAGTTCCAACACAGGTCCGAACACTGAAGCTTTCTTT. As protein: CASSSNTGPNTEAFF.

The rearrangement links TRBV6-5 to TRBJ1-3; maybe TRBD1 (6 bases). This CDR3 contains 16 residues. The V and J ends lost 0 bases and 0 bases respectively, with 9 bases between them. From germline, CDR1 is MNHEY and CDR2 SVGAGI. The CDR3 sequence is CASSYSDSSSGNTIYF. The CDR3 region has the DNA TGTGCCAGCAGTTACTCGGACAGCAGCTCTGGAAACACCATATATTTT.

V usage is TRBV30 and J usage is TRBJ2-2, with D perhaps TRBD2 (6 bases). Germline V gene sequence: CDR1 GTSNPN, CDR2 SVGIG (reference sequence). Trimming left V 3 bases short and J 2 bases short, with 10 bases between. The CDR3 is made up of 14 amino acids. The CDR3 coding sequence is TGTGCCTGGAGCCGGGACTCAAACACCGGGGAGCTGTTTTTT. Protein product: CAWSRDSNTGELFF.

The V call is TRBV19, the J call TRBJ1-6; no definite D call. Deletions cut 6 bases from V and 3 bases from J, with 9 bases between. Germline V gene lookup returns CDR1 LNHDA and CDR2 SQIVND (reference sequence). The CDR3 consists of 14 residues. CDR3 region: CASSRRDYNSPLHF. As DNA, the CDR3 is TGTGCCAGTAGCCGCCGCGACTATAATTCACCCCTCCACTTT.

The rearrangement links TRBV27 to TRBJ2-7, with a possible D match to TRBD2 (6 bases). CDR3 length: 14 amino acids. The germline V gene has CDR1 MNHEY and CDR2 SMNVEV (reference sequence). V shed 7 bases and J shed 3 bases, with 16 bases lying between them. CDR3 in amino acids: CASNFVGGGYEQYF. DNA for the CDR3: TGTGCCAGCAATTTCGTGGGGGGAGGCTACGAGCAGTACTTC.

The rearrangement joins TRBV5-6 to TRBJ2-5; 7 positions agree with TRBD2. V shed 2 bases and J 5 bases; nucleotides not matched to a gene: 3. CDR1 and CDR2 (germline): SGHDT, YYEEEE. This CDR3 has 13 amino acids. The CDR3 nucleotides read TGTGCCAGCAGCTTCGGGGGGATGGAGACCCAGTACTTC. Amino acid sequence: CASSFGGMETQYF.

The chain recombines TRBV25-1 with TRBJ2-7; possible D gene TRBD1, 6 bases. CDR3 size: 13 residues. The V gene lost 8 bases and the J gene lost 1 base, with 12 bases spanning the gap. CDR1 MGHDK and CDR2 SYGVNS come from the germline V gene. The CDR3 loop reads CASVGDTSYEQYF. The CDR3 DNA follows: TGTGCCAGCGTTGGGGACACTTCCTACGAGCAGTACTTC.

The V gene is TRBV25-1, the J gene TRBJ1-1, with 9 bases lining up with TRBD1. The CDR3 covers 13 residues. CDR1 is MGHDK and CDR2 is SYGVNS in the germline V gene. J lost 4 bases, V lost 8 bases, and 5 bases had no gene match. CDR3 sequence: CASSQGASTEAFF. CDR3 in DNA: TGTGCCAGCTCACAGGGGGCGAGCACTGAAGCTTTCTTT.

The J gene is TRBJ2-3, the V gene TRBV10-3; TRBD1 is a possible D gene (6 bases). The V gene's germline CDR1 is ENHRY and CDR2 SYGVKD. This CDR3 has 13 amino acids. Trimming cost V 6 bases and J 6 bases, with 13 bases left between them. The CDR3 nucleotides read TGTGCCATCAGGGGGACACCGGAGGATACGCAGTATTTT. This translates into CAIRGTPEDTQYF.

V and J are TRBV25-1 and TRBJ2-7, with D uncertain. CDR1 and CDR2 (germline): MGHDK, SYGVNS. The CDR3 is 12 amino acids. V was trimmed by 5 bases and J by 3 bases, leaving 8 bases between them. CDR3 nucleotide sequence: TGTGCCAGCAGTCCTCGTAGCTACGAGCAGTACTTC. It codes for CASSPRSYEQYF.